This TCR beta chain is from a study of T cells in Graves' hyperthyroidism and ophthalmopathy. TCR beta CDR3 sequences were amplified from RNA transcripts. The HTBI primer set was used in a first-round RT-PCR of the TCR CDR3. Each CDR3 protein is one row after TCRdb ran MiXCR on the multiplex PCR reads. The table has under 600,000 distinct CDR3 sequences, more than 15% seen once. The table lists this clonotype with a few counts. The CDR3 extends over 14 amino acids. Germline-derived CDR1 and CDR2 are SGHTS and YDEGEE. V was cut by 2 bases and J by 8 bases, with 14 bases left in between. Input material: blood. The TCR originated in a middle-aged woman with Graves' ophthalmopathy. The V and J genes are TRBV5-8 and TRBJ2-4; D is unclear. For the CDR3, the DNA is TGTGCCAGCAGCTTAAGAGCGCCCGGGCACATTCAGTACTTC. It translates to CASSLRAPGHIQYF.